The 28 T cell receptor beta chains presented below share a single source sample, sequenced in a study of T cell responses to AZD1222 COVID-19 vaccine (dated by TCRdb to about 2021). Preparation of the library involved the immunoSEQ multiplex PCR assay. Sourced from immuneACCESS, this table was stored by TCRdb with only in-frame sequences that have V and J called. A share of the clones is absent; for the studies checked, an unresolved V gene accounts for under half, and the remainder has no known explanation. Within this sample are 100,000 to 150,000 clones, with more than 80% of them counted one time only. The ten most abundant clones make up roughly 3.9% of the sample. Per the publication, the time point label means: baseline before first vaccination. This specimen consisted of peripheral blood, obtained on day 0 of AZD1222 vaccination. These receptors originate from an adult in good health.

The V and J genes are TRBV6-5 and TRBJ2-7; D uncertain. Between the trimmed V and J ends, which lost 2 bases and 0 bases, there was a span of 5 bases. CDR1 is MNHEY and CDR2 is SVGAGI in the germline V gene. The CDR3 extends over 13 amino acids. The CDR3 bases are TGTGCCAGCAGTTACATTAACTCCTACGAGCAGTACTTC. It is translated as CASSYINSYEQYF.

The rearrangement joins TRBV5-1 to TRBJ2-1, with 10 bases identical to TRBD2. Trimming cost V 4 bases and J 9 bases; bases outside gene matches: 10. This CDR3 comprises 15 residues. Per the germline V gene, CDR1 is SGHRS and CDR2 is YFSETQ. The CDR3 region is CASSPGLARFPEQFF. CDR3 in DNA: TGCGCCAGCAGCCCGGGACTAGCGCGCTTCCCTGAGCAGTTCTTC.

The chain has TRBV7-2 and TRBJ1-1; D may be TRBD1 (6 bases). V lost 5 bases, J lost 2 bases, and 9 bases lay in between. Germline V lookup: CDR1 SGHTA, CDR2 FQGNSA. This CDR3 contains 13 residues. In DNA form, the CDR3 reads TGTGCCAGCAGCCGACAGGAAAACACTGAAGCTTTCTTT. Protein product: CASSRQENTEAFF.

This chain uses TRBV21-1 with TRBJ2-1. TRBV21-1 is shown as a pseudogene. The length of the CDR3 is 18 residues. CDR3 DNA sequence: TGTGCCAGCAGCCCACGACCGGCGGACCGGAGCTCCTACAATGAGCAGTTCTTC. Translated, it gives CASSPRPADRSSYNEQFF.

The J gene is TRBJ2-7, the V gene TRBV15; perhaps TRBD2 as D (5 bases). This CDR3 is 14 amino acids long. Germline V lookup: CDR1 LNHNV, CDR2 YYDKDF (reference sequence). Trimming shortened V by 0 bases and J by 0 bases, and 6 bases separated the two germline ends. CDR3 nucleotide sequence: TGTGCCACCAGCAGAGATGGGAGCTCCTACGAGCAGTACTTC. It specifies CATSRDGSSYEQYF.

The CDR3 reads CASTPSSRVFVYGYTF. As DNA, the CDR3 is TGTGCCAGCACCCCATCCTCTCGGGTTTTTGTCTATGGCTACACCTTC. V gene TRBV6-2 or TRBV6-3 combines with J gene TRBJ1-2; D is undetermined. This CDR3 has 16 amino acids. Germline CDR1 is MNHEY and CDR2 is SVGEGT. V lost 7 bases and J lost 4, with 22 bases in between.

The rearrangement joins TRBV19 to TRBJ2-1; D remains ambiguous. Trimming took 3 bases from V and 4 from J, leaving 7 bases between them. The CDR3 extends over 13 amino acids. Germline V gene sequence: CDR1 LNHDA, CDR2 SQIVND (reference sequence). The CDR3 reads CASSIYLYNEQFF. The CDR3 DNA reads TGTGCCAGTAGTATTTATCTTTACAATGAGCAGTTCTTC.

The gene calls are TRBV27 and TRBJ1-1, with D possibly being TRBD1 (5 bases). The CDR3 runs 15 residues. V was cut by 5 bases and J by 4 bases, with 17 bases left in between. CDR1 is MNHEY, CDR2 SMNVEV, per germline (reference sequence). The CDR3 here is CASSTRGGTGTEAFF. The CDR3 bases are TGTGCCAGCAGTACCCGGGGGGGTACGGGCACTGAAGCTTTCTTT.

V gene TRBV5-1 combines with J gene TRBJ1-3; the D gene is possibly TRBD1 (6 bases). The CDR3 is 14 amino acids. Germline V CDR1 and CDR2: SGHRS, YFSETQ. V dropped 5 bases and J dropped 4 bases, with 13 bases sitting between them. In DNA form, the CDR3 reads TGCGCCAGCAGGCTGACAGGAGACGGAAACACCATATATTTT. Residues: CASRLTGDGNTIYF.

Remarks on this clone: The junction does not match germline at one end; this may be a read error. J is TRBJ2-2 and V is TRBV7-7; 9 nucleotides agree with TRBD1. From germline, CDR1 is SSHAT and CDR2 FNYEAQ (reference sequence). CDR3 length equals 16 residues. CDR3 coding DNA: TGTGCTAGCAGCTTAGAACAGGGGGCCGGCACCGGGGAGCTGTTTTTT. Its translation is CASSLEQGAGTGELFF.

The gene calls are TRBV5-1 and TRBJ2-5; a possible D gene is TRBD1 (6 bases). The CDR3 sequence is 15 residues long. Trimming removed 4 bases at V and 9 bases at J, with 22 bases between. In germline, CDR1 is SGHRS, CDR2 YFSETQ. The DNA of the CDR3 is TGCGCCAGCAGCCCGGACAGACCCCTTAGATCTCCCCAGTACTTC. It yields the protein CASSPDRPLRSPQYF.

DNA of the CDR3: TGTGCCAGCAGCTTCGGGGCGGGCTCGGGAGATACGCAGTATTTT. Its translation: CASSFGAGSGDTQYF. The genes are TRBV5-4 and TRBJ2-3; D is tentatively TRBD1 or TRBD2 (5 bases each). V was cut by 2 bases and J by 5 bases, with 15 bases left in between. From germline, CDR1 is SGHNT and CDR2 YYREEE (reference sequence). The length of the CDR3 is 15 residues.

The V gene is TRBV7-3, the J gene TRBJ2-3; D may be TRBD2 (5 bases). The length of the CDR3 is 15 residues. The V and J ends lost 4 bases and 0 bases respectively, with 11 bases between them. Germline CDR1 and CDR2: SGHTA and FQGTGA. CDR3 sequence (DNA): TGTGCCAGCAGCTCCCCCGGGGTTAGCACAGATACGCAGTATTTT. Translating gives CASSSPGVSTDTQYF.

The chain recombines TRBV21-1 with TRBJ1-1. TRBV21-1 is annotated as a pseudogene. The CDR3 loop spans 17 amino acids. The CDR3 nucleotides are TGTGCCAGCAGCCTAAAGTATATTCGGACCCCTGGCACTGAAGCTTTCTTT. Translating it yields CASSLKYIRTPGTEAFF.

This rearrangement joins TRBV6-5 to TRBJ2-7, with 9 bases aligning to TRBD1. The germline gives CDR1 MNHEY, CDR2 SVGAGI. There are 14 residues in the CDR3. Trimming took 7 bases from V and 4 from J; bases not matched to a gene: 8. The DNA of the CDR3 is TGTGCCAGCACCATCGGGACAGGGAGTTACGAGCAGTACTTC. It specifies CASTIGTGSYEQYF.

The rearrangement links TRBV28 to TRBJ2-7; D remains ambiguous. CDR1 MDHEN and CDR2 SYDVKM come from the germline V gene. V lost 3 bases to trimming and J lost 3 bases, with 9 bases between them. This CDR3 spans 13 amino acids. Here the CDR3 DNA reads TGTGCCAGCAGTTTCGGCTCGAACTACGAGCAGTACTTC. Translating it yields CASSFGSNYEQYF.

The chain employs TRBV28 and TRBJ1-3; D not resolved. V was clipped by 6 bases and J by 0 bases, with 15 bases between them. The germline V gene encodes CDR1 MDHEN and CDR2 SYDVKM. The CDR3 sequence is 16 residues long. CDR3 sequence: CASSRPEFLSGNTIYF. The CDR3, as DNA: TGTGCCAGCAGCCGGCCCGAATTCCTCTCTGGAAACACCATATATTTT.

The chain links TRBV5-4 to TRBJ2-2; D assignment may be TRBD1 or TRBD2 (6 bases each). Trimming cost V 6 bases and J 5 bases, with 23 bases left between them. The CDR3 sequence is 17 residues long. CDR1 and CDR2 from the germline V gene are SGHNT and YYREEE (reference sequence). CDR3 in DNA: TGTGCCAGCACCACCGATGCGGGACAAATCGGTACCGGGGAGCTGTTTTTT. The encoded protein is CASTTDAGQIGTGELFF.

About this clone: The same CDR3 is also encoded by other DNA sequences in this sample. CDR3 region: CASSPTVNTEAFF. The CDR3 DNA sequence: TGTGCCAGCAGCCCGACAGTGAACACTGAAGCTTTCTTT. The chain employs TRBV14 and TRBJ1-1; D perhaps matches TRBD1 (5 bases). CDR3 length: 13 residues. Trimming took off 4 bases at V and 0 bases at J, with 6 bases between the two ends. Germline lookup yields CDR1 SGHDN and CDR2 FVKESK.

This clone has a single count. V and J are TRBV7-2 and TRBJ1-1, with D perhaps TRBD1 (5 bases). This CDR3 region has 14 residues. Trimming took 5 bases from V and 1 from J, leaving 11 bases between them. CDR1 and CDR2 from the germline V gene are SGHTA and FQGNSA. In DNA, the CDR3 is TGTGCCAGCAGCCGGGGCAGGGCGAACACTGAAGCTTTCTTT. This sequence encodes CASSRGRANTEAFF.

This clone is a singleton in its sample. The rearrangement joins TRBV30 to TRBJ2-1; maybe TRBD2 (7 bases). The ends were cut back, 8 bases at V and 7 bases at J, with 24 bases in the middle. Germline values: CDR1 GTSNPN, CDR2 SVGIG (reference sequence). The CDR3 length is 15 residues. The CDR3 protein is CAGTWGRGGFNEQFF. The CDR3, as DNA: TGTGCCGGGACCTGGGGTAGGGGGGGATTTAATGAGCAGTTCTTC.

CDR3 bases: TGTGCCAGCAGCTTAGCTGGGGGCAAGAATCAGCCCCAGCATTTT. It is translated as CASSLAGGKNQPQHF. The rearrangement links TRBV7-6 to TRBJ1-5; TRBD1 might be the D (6 bases). There are 15 residues in the CDR3. Germline V CDR1 and CDR2: SGHVS, FNYEAQ. Trimming pared 0 bases from V and 4 bases from J, leaving 10 bases between.

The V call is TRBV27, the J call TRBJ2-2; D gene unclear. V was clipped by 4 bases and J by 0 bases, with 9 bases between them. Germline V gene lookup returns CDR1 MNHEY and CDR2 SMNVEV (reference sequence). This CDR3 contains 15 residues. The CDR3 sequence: CASSYGYSNTGELFF. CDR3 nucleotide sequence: TGTGCCAGCAGTTACGGTTACTCGAACACCGGGGAGCTGTTTTTT.

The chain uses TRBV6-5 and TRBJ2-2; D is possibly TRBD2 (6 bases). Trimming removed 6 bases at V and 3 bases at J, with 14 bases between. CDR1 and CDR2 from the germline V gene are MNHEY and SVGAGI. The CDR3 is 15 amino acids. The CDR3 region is CASREGSGDTGELFF. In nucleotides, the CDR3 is TGTGCCAGCAGGGAGGGGTCGGGGGACACCGGGGAGCTGTTTTTT.

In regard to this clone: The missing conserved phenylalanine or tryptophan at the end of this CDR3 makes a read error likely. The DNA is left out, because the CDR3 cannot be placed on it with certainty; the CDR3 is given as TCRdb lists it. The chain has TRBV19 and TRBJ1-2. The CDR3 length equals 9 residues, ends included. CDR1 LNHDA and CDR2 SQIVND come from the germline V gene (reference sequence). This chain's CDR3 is CANPWGVEN.

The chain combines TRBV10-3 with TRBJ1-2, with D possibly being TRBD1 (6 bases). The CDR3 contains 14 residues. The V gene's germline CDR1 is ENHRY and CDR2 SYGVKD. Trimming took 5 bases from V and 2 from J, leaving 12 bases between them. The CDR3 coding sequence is TGTGCCATCAGTAGACAGGAAAGCAACTATGGCTACACCTTC. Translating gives CAISRQESNYGYTF.

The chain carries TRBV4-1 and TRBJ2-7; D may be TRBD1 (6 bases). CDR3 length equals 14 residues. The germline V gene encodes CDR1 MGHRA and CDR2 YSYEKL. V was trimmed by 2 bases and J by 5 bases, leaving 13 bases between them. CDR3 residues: CASSQPGVNDEQYF. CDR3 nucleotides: TGCGCCAGCAGCCAACCAGGGGTGAACGACGAGCAGTACTTC.

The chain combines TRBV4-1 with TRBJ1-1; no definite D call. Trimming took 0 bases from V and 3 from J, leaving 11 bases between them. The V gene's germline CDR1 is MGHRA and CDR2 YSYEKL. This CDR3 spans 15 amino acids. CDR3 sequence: CASSQERVTHTEAFF. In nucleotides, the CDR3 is TGCGCCAGCAGCCAAGAGCGGGTAACCCACACTGAAGCTTTCTTT.